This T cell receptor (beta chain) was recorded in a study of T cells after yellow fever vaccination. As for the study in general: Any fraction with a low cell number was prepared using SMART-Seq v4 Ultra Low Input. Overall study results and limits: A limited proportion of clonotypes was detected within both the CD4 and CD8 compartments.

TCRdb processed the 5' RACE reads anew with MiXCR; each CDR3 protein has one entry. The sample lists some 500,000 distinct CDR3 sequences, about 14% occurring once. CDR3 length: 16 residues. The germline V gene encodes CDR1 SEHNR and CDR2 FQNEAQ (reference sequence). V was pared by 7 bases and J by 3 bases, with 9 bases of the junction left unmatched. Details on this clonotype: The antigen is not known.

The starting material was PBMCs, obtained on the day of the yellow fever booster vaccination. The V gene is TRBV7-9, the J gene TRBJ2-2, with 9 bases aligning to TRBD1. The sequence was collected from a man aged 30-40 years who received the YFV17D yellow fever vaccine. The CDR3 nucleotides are TGTGCCAGCAATGGTATCGGGGACAGGGACACCGGGGAGCTGTTTTTT. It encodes CASNGIGDRDTGELFF.